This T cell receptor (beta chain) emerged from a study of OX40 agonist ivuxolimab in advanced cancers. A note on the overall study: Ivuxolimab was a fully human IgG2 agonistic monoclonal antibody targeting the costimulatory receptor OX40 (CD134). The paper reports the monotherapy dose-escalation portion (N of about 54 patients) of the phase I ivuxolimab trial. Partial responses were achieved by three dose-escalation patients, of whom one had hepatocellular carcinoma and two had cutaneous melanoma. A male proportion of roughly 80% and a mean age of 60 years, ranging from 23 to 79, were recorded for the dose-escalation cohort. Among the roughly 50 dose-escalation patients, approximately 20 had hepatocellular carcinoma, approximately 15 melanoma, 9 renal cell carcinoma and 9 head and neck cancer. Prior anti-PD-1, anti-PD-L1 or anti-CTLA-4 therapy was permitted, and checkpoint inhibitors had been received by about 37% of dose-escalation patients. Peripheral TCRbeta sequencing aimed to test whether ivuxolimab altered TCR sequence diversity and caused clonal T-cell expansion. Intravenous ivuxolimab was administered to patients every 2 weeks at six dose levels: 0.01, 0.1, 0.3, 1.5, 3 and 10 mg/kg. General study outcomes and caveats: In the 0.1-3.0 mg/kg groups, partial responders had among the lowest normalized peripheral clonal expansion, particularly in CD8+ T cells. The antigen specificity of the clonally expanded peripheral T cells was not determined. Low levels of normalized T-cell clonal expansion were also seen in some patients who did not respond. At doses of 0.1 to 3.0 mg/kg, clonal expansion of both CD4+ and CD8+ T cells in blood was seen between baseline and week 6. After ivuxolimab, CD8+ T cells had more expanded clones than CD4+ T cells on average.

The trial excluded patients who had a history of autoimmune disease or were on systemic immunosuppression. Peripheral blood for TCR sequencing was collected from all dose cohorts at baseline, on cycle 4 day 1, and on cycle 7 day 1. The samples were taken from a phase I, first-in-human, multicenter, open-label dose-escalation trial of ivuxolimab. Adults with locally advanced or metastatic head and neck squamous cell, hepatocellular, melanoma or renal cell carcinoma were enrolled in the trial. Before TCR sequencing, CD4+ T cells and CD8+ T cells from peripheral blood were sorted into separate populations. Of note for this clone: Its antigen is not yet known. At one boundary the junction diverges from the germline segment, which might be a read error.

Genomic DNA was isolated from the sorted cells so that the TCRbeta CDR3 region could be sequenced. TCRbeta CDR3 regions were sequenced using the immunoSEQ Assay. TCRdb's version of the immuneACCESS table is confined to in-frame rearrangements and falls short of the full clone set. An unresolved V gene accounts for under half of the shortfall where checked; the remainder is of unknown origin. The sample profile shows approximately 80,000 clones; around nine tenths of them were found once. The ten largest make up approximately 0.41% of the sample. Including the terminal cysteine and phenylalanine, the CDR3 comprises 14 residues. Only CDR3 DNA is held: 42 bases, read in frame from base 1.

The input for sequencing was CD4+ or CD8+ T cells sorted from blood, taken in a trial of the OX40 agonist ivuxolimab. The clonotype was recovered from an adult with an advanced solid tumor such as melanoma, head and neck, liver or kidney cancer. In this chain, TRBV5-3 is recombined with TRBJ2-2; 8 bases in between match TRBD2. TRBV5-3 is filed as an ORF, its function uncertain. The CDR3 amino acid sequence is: CASSFLAGTGELFF. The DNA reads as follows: TGTGCCAGCAGCTTCCTAGCGGGCACCGGGGAGCTGTTTTTC.